This T cell receptor beta chain emerged from a study of blood T cell repertoires in COVID-19. Study as a whole: The study drew acute and convalescent COVID-19 samples from the United States, Italy and Spain.

The CDR3 runs to 21 residues. CDR1 LGHDT and CDR2 YNNKEL come from the germline V gene (reference sequence). V was clipped by 7 bases and J by 1 base; unmatched bases: 16. Study processing details: Amplified reference gene primers provided the basis for estimating nucleated cell counts. The table came from immunoSEQ multiplex PCR; TCRdb's copy has only in-frame clones and leaves some out. V, J and clone size were drawn from that table, and D and trimming were deduced from the DNA. The sample has roughly 280,000 clones, 70% to 90% seen once. The sample was peripheral blood. The chain uses TRBV3-1 (or the pseudogene TRBV3-2) and TRBJ2-2; 15 nucleotides agree with TRBD2. The source is an older woman with acute or convalescent COVID-19. CDR3: CASTQTPGLAGGSLNTGELFF. In DNA, the CDR3 is TGTGCCAGCACGCAAACGCCGGGACTAGCGGGGGGCAGTTTGAACACCGGGGAGCTGTTTTTT.